The 30 T cell receptor beta chains below come from one sample, sequenced in a study of blood T cell repertoires in COVID-19. The assay was immunoSEQ multiplex PCR, and TCRdb's table has in-frame clones only and misses some. The sample lists hundreds of thousands of clones, approximately 85% occurring once. Sequencing was done on a sample of peripheral blood. These receptor sequences come from a man between 40 and 49 years old with acute or convalescent COVID-19.

In DNA, the CDR3 is TGCGCCAGCAGCCAAGAGCCAGCGTTCTATGGCTACACCTTC. This sequence encodes CASSQEPAFYGYTF. The genes are TRBV4-1 and TRBJ1-2; D unclear. Germline V lookup: CDR1 MGHRA, CDR2 YSYEKL. This CDR3 spans 14 amino acids. Trimming cost V 0 bases and J 4 bases, with 9 bases left between them.

The V and J genes are TRBV3-1 (or the pseudogene TRBV3-2) and TRBJ2-1; the D is unclear. The germline V and J ends were trimmed by 0 bases and 6 bases, with 9 bases remaining between them. CDR1 LGHDT and CDR2 YNNKEL come from the germline V gene (reference sequence). The CDR3 totals 14 residues. The CDR3 loop is CASSQDLGANEQFF. The CDR3 nucleotides are TGTGCCAGCAGCCAAGACCTAGGAGCCAATGAGCAGTTCTTC.

This clone turned up a few times. The V gene is TRBV24-1, the J gene TRBJ1-5; D not certain. Germline CDR1 and CDR2: KGHDR and SFDVKD. Deletions cut 4 bases from V and 1 base from J, with 10 bases between. The CDR3 sequence is 15 residues long. The CDR3 protein is CATSETGGSNQPQHF. The CDR3 region has the DNA TGTGCCACCAGTGAGACCGGAGGGAGCAATCAGCCCCAGCATTTT.

The chain recombines TRBV6-1 with TRBJ1-2, with D tentatively TRBD1 (5 bases). V lost 2 bases and J 3 bases, leaving 16 bases between the germline ends. This CDR3 has 16 amino acids. CDR1 MNHNS and CDR2 SASEGT come from the germline V gene. CDR3 in DNA: TGTGCCAGCAGTGAAAGGTCCAACGGAGGGGACTATGGCTACACCTTC. Protein sequence: CASSERSNGGDYGYTF.

V usage is TRBV6-2 or TRBV6-3 and J usage is TRBJ2-1; weak D call: TRBD2 (6 bases). CDR3 length: 15 residues. V shed 2 bases and J shed 6 bases, with 14 bases lying between them. Germline CDR1 is MNHEY and CDR2 is SVGEGT. The CDR3 nucleotides are TGTGCCAGCAGTTACGGCGGGACTCGGACCAATGAGCAGTTCTTC. It codes for CASSYGGTRTNEQFF.

The V call is TRBV7-2, the J call TRBJ1-4; D is perhaps TRBD1 (5 bases). The germline V gene encodes CDR1 SGHTA and CDR2 FQGNSA. CDR3 length: 15 residues. V was pared by 0 bases and J by 11 bases, with 16 bases between. The CDR3 sequence: CASSLAGSGRGKLFF. For the CDR3, the DNA is TGTGCCAGCAGCTTAGCAGGGTCGGGCCGGGGGAAACTGTTTTTT.

This clone was seen only once. This chain connects TRBV28 to TRBJ1-5; D not resolved. Deletions cut 5 bases from V and 6 bases from J, with 14 bases between. CDR1 and CDR2 (germline): MDHEN, SYDVKM. The CDR3 is 14 residues long. CDR3 amino acids: CASSTAGEGQPQHF. The CDR3 coding sequence is TGTGCCAGCAGTACAGCAGGAGAGGGTCAGCCCCAGCATTTT.

The genes are TRBV7-9 and TRBJ1-5; 9 bases match TRBD1. The trim removed 5 bases at V and 9 bases at J, leaving 8 bases unmatched. The CDR3 contains 14 residues. In germline, CDR1 is SEHNR, CDR2 FQNEAQ (reference sequence). CDR3 sequence: CASSTQGALWPQHF. CDR3 bases: TGTGCCAGCAGCACACAGGGGGCCCTGTGGCCCCAGCATTTT.

V usage is TRBV5-1 and J usage is TRBJ1-2; D is perhaps TRBD1 (6 bases). The CDR3 has 16 residues. The ends were cut back, 6 bases at V and 8 bases at J, with 26 bases in the middle. CDR1 and CDR2 (germline): SGHRS, YFSETQ. Here the CDR3 reads CASTPAKGERPGGYTF. Here the CDR3 DNA reads TGCGCCAGCACCCCGGCAAAGGGGGAACGTCCTGGGGGCTACACCTTC.

The chain carries TRBV7-3 and TRBJ2-1; 12 nucleotides match TRBD2. The CDR3 length is 16 residues. V lost 4 bases to trimming and J lost 8 bases; unmatched junction nucleotides: 9. The germline CDR1 and CDR2 sequences are SGHTA and FQGTGA. CDR3 in DNA: TGTGCCAGCAGCTCCACGACTAGCGGGGGTGGGTATGAGCAGTTCTTC. Translating gives CASSSTTSGGGYEQFF.

On this clone: This may come from a read error, since a much larger clone is one base off. This rearrangement joins TRBV7-2 to TRBJ1-1; the D is unclear. The germline V gene encodes CDR1 SGHTA and CDR2 FQGNSA. Trimming left V 1 base short and J 5 bases short, with 5 bases between. CDR3 length: 12 residues. This CDR3 reads CASSLGVTEAFF. Written as DNA, the CDR3 is TGTGCCAGCAGCTTAGGAGTGACTGAAGCTTTCTTT.

This clone was seen only once. V usage is TRBV6-6 and J usage is TRBJ1-2, with D unclear. This CDR3 is built from 12 residues. Germline V gene sequence: CDR1 MNHNY, CDR2 SVGAGI (reference sequence). Trimming took 6 bases from V and 5 from J, leaving 10 bases between them. CDR3 coding DNA: TGTGCCAGCAGGACGCAGGATTATGGCTACACCTTC. Residues: CASRTQDYGYTF.

The rearrangement uses TRBV6-5 and TRBJ1-1; D gene uncertain. V was shortened by 9 bases and J by 1 base, with 15 bases between the two germline ends. CDR1 is MNHEY, CDR2 SVGAGI, per germline. The CDR3 length is 14 residues. The CDR3 spells CASAGRAGNTEAFF. The CDR3 DNA reads as TGTGCCAGTGCGGGCCGGGCGGGGAACACTGAAGCTTTCTTT.

This chain uses TRBV11-2 with TRBJ1-2, with D possibly matching TRBD1 (5 bases). V was shortened by 0 bases and J by 4 bases, with 12 bases between the two germline ends. Germline assignment: CDR1 SGHAT and CDR2 FQNNGV. The CDR3 contains 15 residues. CDR3 amino acids: CASSLEGGPLYGYTF. In nucleotides, the CDR3 is TGTGCCAGCAGCTTAGAGGGGGGACCCCTCTATGGCTACACCTTC.

The CDR3, as DNA: TGTGCCAGCAGTCCACCCGGGACAGTCTCTGGAAACACCATATATTTT. Translating it yields CASSPPGTVSGNTIYF. This chain joins TRBV6-6 and TRBJ1-3; 7 bases are a match to TRBD1. Per germline, CDR1 MNHNY and CDR2 SVGAGI (reference sequence). With V trimmed by 5 bases and J by 0 bases, 7 bases remained unmatched. The CDR3 contains 16 residues.

This chain uses TRBV30 with TRBJ1-4; weak D call: TRBD1 (6 bases). The length of the CDR3 is 14 residues. The V gene's germline CDR1 is GTSNPN and CDR2 SVGIG (reference sequence). V was trimmed by 0 bases and J by 4 bases, leaving 9 bases between them. This CDR3 reads CAWSVGGFNEKLFF. CDR3 sequence (DNA): TGTGCCTGGAGTGTAGGGGGATTTAATGAAAAACTGTTTTTT.

The chain carries TRBV7-2 and TRBJ1-5; D may be TRBD1 (5 bases). The length of the CDR3 is 14 residues. V was pared by 3 bases and J by 1 base, with 7 bases between. CDR1 is SGHTA and CDR2 is FQGNSA in the germline V gene. DNA for the CDR3: TGTGCCAGCAGCTTCCAGGGAAGCAATCAGCCCCAGCATTTT. Protein: CASSFQGSNQPQHF.

The V gene is TRBV4-1, the J gene TRBJ2-7; 9 nucleotides agree with TRBD1. The CDR3 totals 15 residues. V lost 1 base to trimming and J lost 1 base; unmatched junction nucleotides: 2. From germline, CDR1 is MGHRA and CDR2 YSYEKL. The CDR3 region has the DNA TGCGCCAGCAGCCAAGTACAGGGGGCTTCCTACGAGCAGTACTTC. Amino acid sequence: CASSQVQGASYEQYF.

V gene TRBV15 combines with J gene TRBJ1-1; TRBD1 agrees at 11 bases. This CDR3 comprises 18 residues. V lost 0 bases to trimming and J lost 7 bases; unmatched junction nucleotides: 13. Per the germline V gene, CDR1 is LNHNV and CDR2 is YYDKDF (reference sequence). CDR3 in amino acids: CATSRDRDRGILDGEAFF. CDR3 sequence (DNA): TGTGCCACCAGCAGAGACAGGGACAGGGGGATCTTGGACGGTGAAGCTTTCTTT. Supplemented by reference TRBV15 and TRBJ1-1, the full variable domain reads DAMVIQNPRYQVTQFGKPVTLSCSQTLNHNVMYWYQQKSSQAPKLLFHYYDKDFNNEADTPDNFQSRRPNTSFCFLDIRSPGLGDTAMYLCATSRDRDRGILDGEAFFGQGTRLTVV.

This clone was found a few times. The chain couples TRBV3-1 (or the pseudogene TRBV3-2) to TRBJ1-6; D remains unclear. The germline V gene encodes CDR1 LGHDT and CDR2 YNNKEL (reference sequence). CDR3 length: 15 residues. Trimming cost V 4 bases and J 3 bases, with 10 bases left between them. CDR3 in DNA: TGTGCCAGCAGCCCCCCGGGTAACTATAATTCACCCCTCCACTTT. Translation gives CASSPPGNYNSPLHF.

This clone was recorded only once. The V gene is TRBV11-1, the J gene TRBJ2-7; 7 bases agree with TRBD1. This CDR3 is built from 14 residues. Germline V gene lookup returns CDR1 SGHAT and CDR2 FQDESV (reference sequence). The V gene end was trimmed by 3 bases and the J gene end by 3 bases; junction bases not matched to a gene: 5. Here the CDR3 DNA reads TGTGCCAGCAGCTTCTCGGGACAGAACTACGAGCAGTACTTC. Translated, it gives CASSFSGQNYEQYF.

The gene calls are TRBV12-3 or TRBV12-4 and TRBJ2-5; D is unclear. The V gene lost 3 bases and the J gene lost 4 bases, with 9 bases spanning the gap. This CDR3 is 13 amino acids long. In DNA, the CDR3 is TGTGCCAGCAGTTTGAGCTACCCAGAGACCCAGTACTTC. Its translation is CASSLSYPETQYF.

Here the CDR3 reads CASSLETQYF. CDR3 DNA sequence: TGTGCCAGCAGCCTTGAGACCCAGTACTTC. This chain uses TRBV9 with TRBJ2-5, with no clear D. This CDR3 has 10 residues. V was clipped by 4 bases and J by 5 bases, with 3 bases between them. CDR1 is SGDLS, CDR2 YYNGEE, per germline. Full variable domain (outside the CDR3, taken from reference TRBV9 and TRBJ2-5): DSGVTQTPKHLITATGQRVTLRCSPRSGDLSVYWYQQSLDQGLQFLIQYYNGEERAKGNILERFSAQQFPDLHSELNLSSLELGDSALYFCASSLETQYFGPGTRLLVL.

The gene calls are TRBV5-4 and TRBJ1-1; D is perhaps TRBD1 (5 bases). Germline values: CDR1 SGHNT, CDR2 YYREEE (reference sequence). V was shortened by 1 base and J by 5 bases, with 15 bases between the two germline ends. The CDR3 is 15 residues long. The CDR3 sequence: CASSLRGVGRTEAFF. The CDR3 nucleotides are TGTGCCAGCAGCTTGCGAGGGGTGGGGAGGACTGAAGCTTTCTTT.

The rearrangement uses TRBV29-1 and TRBJ2-7; maybe TRBD2 (6 bases). The CDR3 sequence is 12 residues long. Germline V gene lookup returns CDR1 SQVTM and CDR2 ANQGSEA. Deletions cut 6 bases from V and 1 base from J, with 10 bases between. The CDR3 loop reads CSVSGTSYEQYF. CDR3 in DNA: TGCAGCGTATCCGGGACTTCCTACGAGCAGTACTTC.

The chain's CDR3 is CASSGRTSGGPTSTDTQYF. CDR3 sequence (DNA): TGTGCCAGCAGCGGTAGGACTAGCGGGGGTCCGACTAGCACAGATACGCAGTATTTT. This rearrangement joins TRBV9 to TRBJ2-3, with TRBD2 identical over 13 bases. The V segment lost 3 bases and the J segment 0 bases; nucleotides outside the gene matches: 10. There are 19 residues in the CDR3. CDR1 and CDR2 (germline): SGDLS, YYNGEE.

The chain employs TRBV5-1 and TRBJ2-3; possibly TRBD1 for D (5 bases). Between the trimmed V and J ends, which lost 4 bases and 0 bases, there was a span of 12 bases. The V gene's germline CDR1 is SGHRS and CDR2 YFSETQ. The CDR3 loop spans 15 amino acids. This CDR3 reads CASSRSQGSTDTQYF. Written as DNA, the CDR3 is TGCGCCAGCAGCCGCTCGCAGGGTAGCACAGATACGCAGTATTTT.

V gene TRBV6-5 combines with J gene TRBJ2-7; tentative D call: TRBD1 (5 bases). CDR3 size: 16 residues. V lost 0 bases and J 5 bases, leaving 17 bases between the germline ends. From germline, CDR1 is MNHEY and CDR2 SVGAGI. The CDR3 bases are TGTGCCAGCAGTTACTCAAGTAACAGGAAAATTGACGAGCAGTACTTC. It yields the protein CASSYSSNRKIDEQYF.

J is TRBJ2-3 and V is TRBV10-3, with D possibly being TRBD1 (5 bases). Germline values: CDR1 ENHRY, CDR2 SYGVKD. Trimming stripped 8 bases from V and 2 bases from J, with 11 bases between. The CDR3 sequence is 13 residues long. CDR3 nucleotide sequence: TGTGCCATCCGACAGAGGACCACAGATACGCAGTATTTT. This sequence encodes CAIRQRTTDTQYF.

J is TRBJ2-4 and V is TRBV19; no clear D. V lost 3 bases to trimming and J lost 0 bases, with 6 bases between them. This CDR3 has 14 residues. CDR1 and CDR2 (germline): LNHDA, SQIVND (reference sequence). CDR3 amino acids: CASSIPLAKNIQYF. In DNA form, the CDR3 reads TGTGCCAGTAGTATTCCCTTAGCCAAAAACATTCAGTACTTC. Based on the CDR3 plus reference TRBV19 and TRBJ2-4, the full variable domain is DGGITQSPKYLFRKEGQNVTLSCEQNLNHDAMYWYRQDPGQGLRLIYYSQIVNDFQKGDIAEGYSVSREKKESFPLTVTSAQKNPTAFYLCASSIPLAKNIQYFGAGTRLSVL.